The 5 T cell receptor beta chains given below trace back to one sample, sequenced in a study of blood T cell repertoires in COVID-19. Profiling relied on immunoSEQ multiplex PCR, and the TCRdb table lists in-frame clones only, not all of them. The sample has under 300,000 clones; about 83% are singletons. Sample: peripheral blood. Every receptor here comes from an elderly man with acute or convalescent COVID-19.

This clone was seen just once. The V call is TRBV10-2, the J call TRBJ2-2; D remains unclear. V lost 3 bases, J lost 8 bases, and 4 bases lay in between. CDR3 length equals 11 residues. Looked up from germline, CDR1 is WSHSY and CDR2 is SAAADI. The DNA of the CDR3 is TGCGCCAGCAGTGACAGAGGGGAGCTGTTTTTT. Translation gives CASSDRGELFF.

This chain links TRBV21-1 with TRBJ2-1; no DNA check was done on the table's D call, TRBD1. TRBV21-1 is tagged as a pseudogene. CDR3 length: 14 amino acids. CDR3 residues: CASSRGPHYNEQFF. CDR3 coding DNA: TGTGCCAGCAGTAGGGGGCCCCATTACAATGAGCAGTTCTTC.

The CDR3 loop reads CASSLDGIGQPQHF. In DNA form, the CDR3 reads TGTGCCAGCAGCTTGGACGGGATTGGGCAGCCCCAGCATTTT. The chain is built from TRBV5-4 and TRBJ1-5, with unresolved D. The ends were cut back, 0 bases at V and 7 bases at J, with 11 bases in the middle. The germline CDR1 and CDR2 sequences are SGHNT and YYREEE (reference sequence). This CDR3 has 14 amino acids.

This clone was detected a few times. The junction and the germline gene differ at one end; a read error may be behind it. The V call is TRBV7-7, the J call TRBJ2-3; D perhaps matches TRBD1 (9 bases). The CDR3 sequence is 15 residues long. Per germline, CDR1 SSHAT and CDR2 FNYEAQ (reference sequence). The CDR3 DNA is TGTGCTAGCAGCGGGGGACAGGGACCCACAGATACGCAGTATTTT. Amino acid sequence: CASSGGQGPTDTQYF.

CDR3 loop: CASSLGTSQSPLHF. The CDR3 DNA follows: TGTGCCAGCAGCTTAGGAACTTCTCAATCACCCCTCCACTTT. This chain joins TRBV11-2 and TRBJ1-6; D is undetermined. V was cut by 1 base and J by 10 bases, with 11 bases left in between. Germline loops: CDR1 SGHAT, CDR2 FQNNGV. The CDR3 sequence is 14 residues long.